These 4 T cell receptor beta chains were all obtained from the same sample, sequenced in a study of blood T cell repertoires in COVID-19. TCRdb's copy holds only in-frame clones and misses some; the assay was immunoSEQ multiplex PCR. Found here are 300,000 to 500,000 clones, 70% to 90% of them singletons; the top ten hold 0.95% to 1%. Sequencing was carried out using PBMCs or T cells enriched from blood (not recorded which). These receptors came from a woman aged 25 to 39 with acute COVID-19.

This chain uses TRBV20-1 with TRBJ2-3, with D hard to call. Germline assignment: CDR1 DFQATT and CDR2 SNEGSKA (reference sequence). Trimming removed 3 bases from V and 6 bases from J, with 10 bases in between. This CDR3 is built from 12 residues. The CDR3 protein is CSASATPDTQYF. DNA for the CDR3: TGCAGTGCTAGTGCCACTCCGGATACGCAGTATTTT.

This clone came up a few times. This sequence joins TRBV7-9 and TRBJ2-2, with a weak D call TRBD2 (6 bases). CDR1 SEHNR and CDR2 FQNEAQ come from the germline V gene (reference sequence). The CDR3 is made up of 18 amino acids. Trimming stripped 0 bases from V and 2 bases from J, with 16 bases between. The CDR3: CASSLAIGAGRNTGELFF. The CDR3 nucleotides are TGTGCCAGCAGCTTAGCGATAGGGGCGGGAAGAAACACCGGGGAGCTGTTTTTT.

V and J are TRBV7-6 and TRBJ2-7; no reliable D call. The CDR3 runs 13 residues. CDR1 is SGHVS and CDR2 is FNYEAQ in the germline V gene. V lost 5 bases to trimming and J lost 2 bases, with 10 bases between them. CDR3 loop: CASSRARAYEQYF. Written as DNA, the CDR3 is TGTGCCAGCAGCCGCGCTCGGGCCTACGAGCAGTACTTC.

This chain uses TRBV6-5 with TRBJ2-7, with D possibly TRBD1 on 6 matching bases. This CDR3 comprises 15 residues. Trimming removed 0 bases at V and 1 base at J, with 10 bases between. From germline, CDR1 is MNHEY and CDR2 SVGAGI. The CDR3 protein is CASSYSRDISYEQYF. The DNA of the CDR3 is TGTGCCAGCAGTTACTCAAGGGACATTTCCTACGAGCAGTACTTC.